The clone carrying this T cell receptor beta chain occurred a few times. V gave up 9 bases and J gave up 0 bases; unmatched junction bases: 3. The germline CDR1 and CDR2 sequences are SNHLY and FYNNEI. The length of the CDR3 is 13 residues. This entry is derived from a study of T-cell memory formation after mild COVID-19. Employing constant-segment primers, 5'RACE generated TCR alpha and TCR beta cDNA libraries bearing sample barcodes and UMIs. One entry per CDR3 protein, called by TCRdb with MiXCR from the 5' RACE reads. This sample has around 260,000 distinct CDR3 sequences, with around 16% found just once.

Sample: PBMCs or a T cell subset sorted from them (not recorded which). This TCR was recovered from a man aged 18 to 29 who had mild COVID-19 (a few samples of this study predate the infection). Cell type and time point are not known. V is TRBV2 and J is TRBJ2-7; 9 bases align to TRBD1. The CDR3 region is CASGTGSSYEQYF. CDR3 DNA sequence: TGTGCCAGTGGGACAGGGAGCTCCTACGAGCAGTACTTC.